This T cell receptor beta chain stems from a study of T cell responses to AZD1222 COVID-19 vaccine. Data came from immunoSEQ multiplex PCR; TCRdb stores just in-frame clones and leaves some out. The repertoire holds approximately 110,000 clones, around 87% seen once, with roughly 5% in the top ten. The CDR3 extends over 15 amino acids. The V gene lost 5 bases and the J gene lost 7 bases, with 15 bases spanning the gap. Germline V gene sequence: CDR1 MNHEY, CDR2 SVGAGI. The source material was peripheral blood, sampled on day 0 of AZD1222 vaccination. This TCR was sampled from an adult in good health. V is TRBV6-5 and J is TRBJ1-6; D uncertain. CDR3 sequence: CASSLLPAGNSPLHF. Here the CDR3 DNA reads TGTGCCAGCAGTCTCCTACCAGCGGGGAATTCACCCCTCCACTTT.